This paragraph reports one TCR beta chain. The sample originates from a study of blood T cell repertoires in COVID-19. Study at large: Italy, Spain and the United States were the sources of the convalescent and acute COVID-19 samples.

Germline loops: CDR1 SGHKS, CDR2 YYEKEE (reference sequence). This CDR3 is built from 16 residues. The ends lost 4 bases at V and 1 base at J; junction bases unmatched: 8. Per the original data handling: The assay estimated nucleated cells by amplifying reference gene primers. Sequenced by immunoSEQ multiplex PCR; TCRdb stores in-frame clones only, minus some. That table furnishes V, J and clone size, whereas the DNA furnished D and trimming. The sample yields about 90,000 clones, around 80% seen once. Material: peripheral blood. The TCR originated in a woman of 80 years or more with active or convalescent COVID-19. The chain links TRBV5-5 to TRBJ2-1; 7 positions match TRBD2. The DNA for the CDR3 is TGTGCCAGCAGCGGGAGGGACTTGCTATCCTACAATGAGCAGTTCTTC. Translating gives CASSGRDLLSYNEQFF.